This T cell receptor (beta chain) is drawn from a study of shared T cell receptors in the human thymus. Some clones are missing from TCRdb's copy, which holds only in-frame ones; the method was immunoSEQ multiplex PCR. Here the sample spans 450,000 to 650,000 clones, more than 75% being singletons. V lost 5 bases and J lost 4, with 12 bases in between. The CDR3 is 13 amino acids. Germline CDR1 MNHEY, CDR2 SVGAGI. This same sample was also taken into another study, of human thymus T cells. That paper adds: Having surgery to correct congenital heart defects, healthy Finnish infants acted as the donors. Resected material from corrective heart surgery provided the thymus tissue analysed. Seemingly biased V and J gene usage marked thymic and blood repertoires.

The J gene is TRBJ2-7, the V gene TRBV6-5, with D possibly matching TRBD1 (7 bases). This receptor was obtained from a boy younger than two with a congenital heart defect. Sequenced sample: thymocytes. CDR3 in DNA: TGTGCCAGCAGTACACAGGGGAGGTACGAGCAGTACTTC. This gives the protein CASSTQGRYEQYF.